This T cell receptor (beta chain) is from a study of shared clonotypes between healthy human individuals. The ends lost 3 bases at V and 5 bases at J; junction bases unmatched: 10. The CDR3 runs 16 residues. From germline, CDR1 is SGHDN and CDR2 FVKESK. The assay was immunoSEQ multiplex PCR, and TCRdb's table has in-frame clones only and misses some. Of about a million clones detected, around 77% appear once; the ten largest clones hold approximately 0.95%. Sequenced sample: memory CD4+ T cells from PBMCs. Regarding subset: CD45RA-negative fraction. The chain has TRBV14 and TRBJ2-1; 7 bases are a match to TRBD1. This TCR came from a man younger than 35 in good health. Some clones in this sample may be carry-over from other donors' samples. The CDR3 here is CASSQRGRPENNEQFF. CDR3 nucleotides: TGTGCCAGCAGCCAGAGGGGGCGTCCCGAGAACAATGAGCAGTTCTTC.